A selection of T cell receptor beta chains follows, all from one sample in a study of follicular helper T cells after annual influenza vaccination. Sequencing was performed with immunoSEQ multiplex PCR; in TCRdb, only in-frame clones are kept and a portion is missing. The table shows around 10,000 clones, with 81% occurring only once. The input for sequencing was CXCR5- memory CD4+ T cells sorted from blood, taken on the day of influenza vaccination. The receptors originated from an adult who received the influenza vaccine. Each CDR3 is given without its conserved first and last residue.

CDR3,J,V
ASSVTWDRQETQY,TRBJ2-5,TRBV9
ATSREAGGSFDTQY,TRBJ2-3,TRBV15
ASRPSGAWVDTQY,TRBJ2-3,TRBV6-5
ASSQGRDLYNEQF,TRBJ2-1,TRBV4-3
ASAGTENSPLH,TRBJ1-6,TRBV18
ASRLAGGPTGELF,TRBJ2-2,TRBV19
ASRPVGAPDTEAF,TRBJ1-1,TRBV19
AMTSGRSGNTGELF,TRBJ2-2,TRBV30
ASSPDGANYGYT,TRBJ1-2,TRBV19
AWKSGTGHGYT,TRBJ1-2,TRBV30